One and the same sample provided the 9 T cell receptor beta chains below, sequenced in a study of radiation and T cells in renal cell carcinoma (dated by TCRdb to the early 2020s). Explained via the paper, the time point label denotes: blood 2 weeks post-SBRT. The label giving this sample's treatment or condition can be read as: 15 Gy SBRT to primary tumor, nephrectomy 4 weeks later. Receptor amplification or capture employed the immunoSEQ multiplex PCR assay. TCRdb provides this immuneACCESS table in a form limited to in-frame rearrangements. Some clones are lacking; in checked studies, under half of them reflect an unresolved V gene, and why the rest are absent is not known. The sample table shows tens of thousands of clones, and less than 85% are seen once. In total, the top ten clones hold around 28% of the sample. Sequencing was performed on blood, taken from a patient whose treatment included radiotherapy and nephrectomy. Receptors were obtained from a woman between 70 and 85 years old with renal cell carcinoma.

The chain has TRBV18 and TRBJ1-5, with TRBD1 matching over 9 bases. Germline V gene sequence: CDR1 KGHSH, CDR2 LQKENI. The CDR3 is made up of 16 amino acids. J gave up 4 bases and V 5 bases, and 9 bases lay outside the gene matches. The chain's CDR3 is CASSSTGTGLNQPQHF. The CDR3 DNA follows: TGTGCCAGCTCATCAACCGGGACAGGGCTTAATCAGCCCCAGCATTTT.

The rearrangement uses TRBV9 and TRBJ2-1; tentatively, D is TRBD2 (5 bases). Trimming took 1 base from V and 7 from J, leaving 12 bases between them. CDR3 length: 14 residues. The V gene's germline CDR1 is SGDLS and CDR2 YYNGEE. The CDR3 bases are TGTGCCAGCAGCGTACTGGCTAGCATTAATGAGCAGTTCTTC. This sequence encodes CASSVLASINEQFF.

The rearrangement joins TRBV27 to TRBJ1-4, with D unclear. The CDR3 runs to 13 residues. Trimming stripped 3 bases from V and 3 bases from J, with 5 bases between. The germline V gene encodes CDR1 MNHEY and CDR2 SMNVEV (reference sequence). The CDR3 is CASSFGSNEKLFF. Here the CDR3 DNA reads TGTGCCAGCAGTTTTGGGTCTAATGAAAAACTGTTTTTT.

The chain combines TRBV2 with TRBJ2-7, with TRBD2 matching over 11 bases. The CDR3 consists of 16 residues. Germline V lookup: CDR1 SNHLY, CDR2 FYNNEI. Trimming took 6 bases from V and 2 from J; bases not matched to a gene: 9. Here the CDR3 DNA reads TGTGCCAGCAGAGAGATAGCGGGGGGGATAACCTACGAGCAGTACTTC. It is translated as CASREIAGGITYEQYF. The entire variable domain, with the rest obtained from reference TRBV2 and TRBJ2-7, is as follows: EPEVTQTPSHQVTQMGQEVILRCVPISNHLYFYWYRQILGQKVEFLVSFYNNEISEKSEIFDDQFSVERPDGSNFTLKIRSTKLEDSAMYFCASREIAGGITYEQYFGPGTRLTVT.

CDR3 loop: CASSPAGGFQETQYF. CDR3 nucleotides: TGTGCCAGCAGCCCCGCCGGAGGATTCCAAGAGACCCAGTACTTC. This sequence joins TRBV7-3 and TRBJ2-5, with TRBD2 as a possible D gene (5 bases). The CDR3 has 15 residues. V was pared by 5 bases and J by 1 base, with 14 bases between. Looked up from germline, CDR1 is SGHTA and CDR2 is FQGTGA.

V usage is TRBV29-1 and J usage is TRBJ2-5; 7 nucleotides line up with TRBD1. This CDR3 region has 12 residues. J lost 1 base, V lost 7 bases, and 3 bases had no gene match. Germline V gene sequence: CDR1 SQVTM, CDR2 ANQGSEA. CDR3 nucleotide sequence: TGCAGCGCCGGGGACAGCCAAGAGACCCAGTACTTC. This sequence encodes CSAGDSQETQYF.

The V call is TRBV29-1, the J call TRBJ2-1; the D gene could be TRBD1 or TRBD2 (5 bases each). This CDR3 spans 15 amino acids. The V and J ends lost 3 bases and 0 bases respectively, with 12 bases between them. Germline-derived CDR1 and CDR2 are SQVTM and ANQGSEA. CDR3 residues: CSVEGDPPSYNEQFF. The CDR3 coding sequence is TGCAGCGTTGAGGGGGATCCACCCTCCTACAATGAGCAGTTCTTC.

This clone appeared a single time. This chain uses TRBV14 with TRBJ2-1; the match to TRBD2 covers 10 bases. V was clipped by 3 bases and J by 7 bases; unmatched bases: 6. This CDR3 is built from 15 residues. The germline gives CDR1 SGHDN, CDR2 FVKESK. The CDR3 coding sequence is TGTGCCAGCAGCCAGGCTAGCGGGAGTTGGAATGAGCAGTTCTTC. Translated: CASSQASGSWNEQFF. The whole variable domain, filled in from reference TRBV14 and TRBJ2-1, reads EAGVTQFPSHSVIEKGQTVTLRCDPISGHDNLYWYRRVMGKEIKFLLHFVKESKQDESGMPNNRFLAERTGGTYSTLKVQPAELEDSGVYFCASSQASGSWNEQFFGPGTRLTVL.

V usage is TRBV7-2 and J usage is TRBJ1-5; TRBD1 is a possible D gene (6 bases). Germline V gene sequence: CDR1 SGHTA, CDR2 FQGNSA. The CDR3 runs to 15 residues. V was cut by 4 bases and J by 6 bases, with 16 bases left in between. The CDR3 protein is CASSSQGRVSQPQHF. DNA for the CDR3: TGTGCCAGCAGCTCTCAGGGGCGAGTCAGTCAGCCCCAGCATTTT.